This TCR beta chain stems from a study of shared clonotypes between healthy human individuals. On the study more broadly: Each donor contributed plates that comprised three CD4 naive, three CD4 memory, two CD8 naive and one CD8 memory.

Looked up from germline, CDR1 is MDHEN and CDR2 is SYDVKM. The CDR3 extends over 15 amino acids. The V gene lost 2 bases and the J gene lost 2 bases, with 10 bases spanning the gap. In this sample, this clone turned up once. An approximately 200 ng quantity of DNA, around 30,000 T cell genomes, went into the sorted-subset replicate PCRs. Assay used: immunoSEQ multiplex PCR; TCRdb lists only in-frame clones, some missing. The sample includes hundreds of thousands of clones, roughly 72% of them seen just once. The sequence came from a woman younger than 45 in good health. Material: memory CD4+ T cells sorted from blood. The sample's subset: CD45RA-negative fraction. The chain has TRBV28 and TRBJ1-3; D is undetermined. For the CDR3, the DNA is TGTGCCAGCAGTTTAACGGTCCTTCCTGGAAACACCATATATTTT. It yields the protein CASSLTVLPGNTIYF.